What follows are 28 T cell receptor beta chains derived from one specimen sequenced in a study of blood T cell repertoires in COVID-19. Produced via immunoSEQ multiplex PCR; TCRdb's table is partial and in-frame only. The sample records 65,000 to 85,000 clones, around 83% being singletons. Input material: peripheral blood. Receptor source: a man aged 50-60 years with active COVID-19.

J is TRBJ2-1 and V is TRBV3-1 (or the pseudogene TRBV3-2), with 9 bases aligning to TRBD2. Germline V gene sequence: CDR1 LGHDT, CDR2 YNNKEL (reference sequence). The CDR3 contains 16 residues. Unmatched junction bases numbered 10, after V lost 4 bases and J lost 6 bases. CDR3 DNA sequence: TGTGCCAGCAGCCTGGGCGGGGGGGCCGCAGGCAATGAGCAGTTCTTC. Translation gives CASSLGGGAAGNEQFF.

This chain uses TRBV7-9 with TRBJ2-7; possible D gene TRBD1, 5 bases. The CDR3 covers 16 residues. V lost 1 base and J lost 5, with 18 bases in between. Germline assignment: CDR1 SEHNR and CDR2 FQNEAQ (reference sequence). As DNA, the CDR3 is TGTGCCAGCAGCTTAGGCGCCCGTGGCAGGGTCCACGAGCAGTACTTC. Amino acids: CASSLGARGRVHEQYF.

The rearrangement uses TRBV28 and TRBJ2-1; 14 bases match TRBD2. Germline loops: CDR1 MDHEN, CDR2 SYDVKM. CDR3 length: 18 residues. V shed 2 bases, J shed 5 bases, and the junction held 8 bases outside the gene matches. The DNA for the CDR3 is TGTGCCAGCAGTTTAGGGGGGACTAGCGGGAGTATCCACAATGAGCAGTTCTTC. Encoded protein: CASSLGGTSGSIHNEQFF. Combining the CDR3 with reference TRBV28 and TRBJ2-1 gives the whole variable domain DVKVTQSSRYLVKRTGEKVFLECVQDMDHENMFWYRQDPGLGLRLIYFSYDVKMKEKGDIPEGYSVSREKKERFSLILESASTNQTSMYLCASSLGGTSGSIHNEQFFGPGTRLTVL.

This chain links TRBV5-1 with TRBJ2-3; D unclear. V was clipped by 3 bases and J by 5 bases, with 13 bases between them. The CDR3 runs to 14 residues. CDR1 is SGHRS and CDR2 is YFSETQ in the germline V gene. In nucleotides, the CDR3 is TGCGCCAGCAGCTCTCCCGTAGTTGGAGATACGCAGTATTTT. Protein sequence: CASSSPVVGDTQYF.

V usage is TRBV28 and J usage is TRBJ1-2; D uncertain. The CDR3 length is 12 residues. V was trimmed by 4 bases and J by 8 bases, leaving 11 bases between them. Germline CDR1 is MDHEN and CDR2 is SYDVKM. Here the CDR3 reads CASSSPGYGYTF. The CDR3 DNA sequence: TGTGCCAGCAGTTCCCCGGGGTACGGCTACACCTTC.

This chain joins TRBV21-1 and TRBJ2-7; the table assigns TRBD1, which was not confirmed against the DNA. TRBV21-1 is a pseudogene segment. The CDR3 has 18 residues. In DNA, the CDR3 is TGTGCCAGCAGCAAAGACGTTCAAGTGGACATCCTCTCCTACGAGCAGTACTTC. It is translated as CASSKDVQVDILSYEQYF.

V gene TRBV30 combines with J gene TRBJ2-7; weak D call: TRBD2 (5 bases). The CDR3 length is 12 residues. CDR1 and CDR2 from the germline V gene are GTSNPN and SVGIG (reference sequence). Trimming took off 1 base at V and 7 bases at J, with 11 bases between the two ends. The CDR3 DNA sequence: TGTGCCTGGAGTGCCATCCGGGGTGAGCAGTACTTC. It specifies CAWSAIRGEQYF.

The chain carries TRBV7-8 and TRBJ2-5; 7 nucleotides agree with TRBD1. The germline CDR1 and CDR2 sequences are SGHVS and FQNEAQ. This CDR3 contains 17 residues. The trim removed 5 bases at V and 6 bases at J, leaving 18 bases unmatched. CDR3 loop: CASSHEKTLTGLKTQYF. The CDR3 DNA reads as TGTGCCAGCAGCCATGAAAAAACCTTGACAGGGCTTAAGACCCAGTACTTC.

This clone appeared once. The chain combines TRBV9 with TRBJ1-1, with D maybe TRBD1 (5 bases). This CDR3 spans 14 amino acids. Germline V gene sequence: CDR1 SGDLS, CDR2 YYNGEE. V lost 0 bases to trimming and J lost 2 bases, with 8 bases between them. CDR3 coding DNA: TGTGCCAGCAGCGTAGACAGGAAAAACACTGAAGCTTTCTTT. This gives the protein CASSVDRKNTEAFF.

The chain combines TRBV19 with TRBJ1-2; D perhaps matches TRBD1 (6 bases). Trimming pared 3 bases from V and 2 bases from J, leaving 13 bases between. Germline CDR1 and CDR2: LNHDA and SQIVND (reference sequence). This CDR3 is built from 15 residues. This chain's CDR3 is CASSIGQGYNYGYTF. The CDR3, as DNA: TGTGCCAGTAGTATCGGGCAGGGGTACAACTATGGCTACACCTTC.

The chain recombines TRBV7-8 with TRBJ1-6, with 9 bases fitting TRBD1. CDR1 SGHVS and CDR2 FQNEAQ come from the germline V gene. The CDR3 covers 16 residues. The junction had 10 bases not matched to a gene; V was cut back by 4 bases and J by 9 bases. The CDR3 reads CASSSPGQGRGSPLHF. Written as DNA, the CDR3 is TGTGCCAGCAGCTCGCCGGGACAGGGACGTGGTTCACCCCTCCACTTT.

The J gene is TRBJ1-2, the V gene TRBV24-1; D is possibly TRBD1 (6 bases). The CDR3 is 13 residues long. V gave up 9 bases and J gave up 8 bases, with 18 bases separating them. The germline V gene encodes CDR1 KGHDR and CDR2 SFDVKD. DNA for the CDR3: TGTGCCACCTCACACAGGGTTCTTACGGGCTACACCTTC. Translated, it gives CATSHRVLTGYTF.

Only a few counts were recorded for this clone. The chain recombines TRBV9 with TRBJ1-2, with D perhaps TRBD1 (5 bases). V lost 0 bases and J lost 2, with 8 bases in between. In germline, CDR1 is SGDLS, CDR2 YYNGEE. The CDR3 is 14 amino acids. Here the CDR3 DNA reads TGTGCCAGCAGCGTAGCGACAGAGAACTATGGCTACACCTTC. Translating it yields CASSVATENYGYTF.

This clone was seen only a few times. V gene TRBV19 combines with J gene TRBJ1-5, with a tentative D call TRBD1 (5 bases). Per germline, CDR1 LNHDA and CDR2 SQIVND (reference sequence). Trimming stripped 5 bases from V and 2 bases from J, with 19 bases between. This CDR3 contains 17 residues. In DNA, the CDR3 is TGTGCCAGTAGTGCCCCGTCGCAAGGGGTTGGCAATCAGCCCCAGCATTTT. It is translated as CASSAPSQGVGNQPQHF.

CDR3 loop: CATSLSDTGELFF. CDR3 nucleotides: TGTGCCACCAGTCTTTCCGACACCGGGGAGCTGTTTTTT. The gene calls are TRBV24-1 and TRBJ2-2; D call uncertain. Deletions cut 6 bases from V and 3 bases from J, with 7 bases between. The CDR3 has 13 amino acids. Germline V gene sequence: CDR1 KGHDR, CDR2 SFDVKD.

The J gene is TRBJ2-1, the V gene TRBV6-1, with TRBD2 identical over 9 bases. Unmatched junction bases numbered 7, after V lost 2 bases and J lost 8 bases. CDR1 and CDR2 from the germline V gene are MNHNS and SASEGT. The CDR3 has 15 residues. This CDR3 reads CASSELAGRRYEQFF. The CDR3 region has the DNA TGTGCCAGCAGTGAACTAGCGGGACGGAGGTATGAGCAGTTCTTC.

The chain is built from TRBV5-1 and TRBJ2-3; D possibly corresponds to TRBD2 (6 bases). The CDR3 sequence is 16 residues long. CDR1 is SGHRS, CDR2 YFSETQ, per germline. Trimming cost V 7 bases and J 5 bases, with 23 bases left between them. The CDR3, as DNA: TGCGCCAGCCGACCCGGGAGAGCAGGGCTGGTAGATACGCAGTATTTT. This gives the protein CASRPGRAGLVDTQYF.

In regard to this clone: This sample includes further DNA sequences coding for the same CDR3. This chain uses TRBV19 with TRBJ1-2; 9 nucleotides align to TRBD1. The CDR3 has 14 amino acids. Germline values: CDR1 LNHDA, CDR2 SQIVND (reference sequence). The junction had 5 bases not matched to a gene; V was cut back by 4 bases and J by 5 bases. This CDR3 is CASSNRGQLYGYTF. The CDR3 nucleotides are TGTGCCAGTAGTAACAGGGGGCAATTATATGGCTACACCTTC.

This rearrangement joins TRBV6-5 to TRBJ1-2, with D maybe TRBD1 (6 bases). Germline CDR1 MNHEY, CDR2 SVGAGI. The V end lost 6 bases, the J end lost 4 bases, and 12 bases lay between the germline ends. The CDR3 runs 13 residues. The CDR3 sequence: CASRSTGSYGYTF. Here the CDR3 DNA reads TGTGCCAGCAGATCCACAGGGTCCTATGGCTACACCTTC.

This clone came up a few times. The rearrangement joins TRBV2 to TRBJ1-2; 7 nucleotides align to TRBD1. The CDR3 covers 15 residues. Germline V lookup: CDR1 SNHLY, CDR2 FYNNEI. V gave up 6 bases and J gave up 1 base; unmatched junction bases: 8. The CDR3 nucleotides are TGTGCCAGCAGAGCTGACAGGGAAGGTAACTATGGCTACACCTTC. Translated, it gives CASRADREGNYGYTF.

DNA of the CDR3: TGTGCCAGCAGCCGAGGGGGGGCCGGCTACAATGAGCAGTTCTTC. This sequence encodes CASSRGGAGYNEQFF. This chain links TRBV3-1 (or the pseudogene TRBV3-2) with TRBJ2-1, with D tentatively TRBD2 (7 bases). CDR1 and CDR2 (germline): LGHDT, YNNKEL (reference sequence). Trimming took off 4 bases at V and 3 bases at J, with 13 bases between the two ends. The CDR3 consists of 15 residues.

This clone turned up a few times. The chain recombines TRBV3-1 (or the pseudogene TRBV3-2) with TRBJ2-5, with TRBD1 as a possible D gene (6 bases). V was clipped by 0 bases and J by 4 bases, with 9 bases between them. Germline values: CDR1 LGHDT, CDR2 YNNKEL (reference sequence). This CDR3 comprises 14 residues. The CDR3 reads CASSQDARGETQYF. The DNA for the CDR3 is TGTGCCAGCAGCCAAGATGCCAGGGGAGAGACCCAGTACTTC.

This clone is a singleton in its sample. The V gene is TRBV6-5, the J gene TRBJ2-3, with D perhaps matching TRBD2 (7 bases). The CDR3 is 15 amino acids. V lost 9 bases and J 5 bases, leaving 21 bases between the germline ends. The germline V gene encodes CDR1 MNHEY and CDR2 SVGAGI. The DNA for the CDR3 is TGTGCCAGTCCTCTGGGGGGGGGCGAGAGAGATACGCAGTATTTT. Protein: CASPLGGGERDTQYF.

V usage is TRBV5-4 and J usage is TRBJ1-4; TRBD1 aligns across 8 bases. Germline CDR1 reads SGHNT; CDR2 reads YYREEE (reference sequence). The CDR3 is 15 residues long. Trimming at V came to 6 bases and at J to 0 bases, leaving 4 bases not matched to a gene. The CDR3 is CASKDREATNEKLFF. CDR3 sequence (DNA): TGTGCCAGCAAGGACAGGGAAGCAACTAATGAAAAACTGTTTTTT.

The genes are TRBV6-5 and TRBJ1-6; no reliable D call. V gave up 6 bases and J gave up 7 bases, with 10 bases separating them. Germline V gene lookup returns CDR1 MNHEY and CDR2 SVGAGI. The CDR3 runs to 13 residues. CDR3 nucleotides: TGTGCCAGCAGCGAGCCGGTGAATTCACCCCTCCACTTT. Its translation is CASSEPVNSPLHF.

This clone turned up a few times. This chain links TRBV7-9 with TRBJ2-3, with D maybe TRBD1 (5 bases). The CDR3 has 14 residues. The germline V gene encodes CDR1 SEHNR and CDR2 FQNEAQ (reference sequence). V lost 5 bases to trimming and J lost 3 bases, with 12 bases between them. The CDR3 nucleotides read TGTGCCAGCAGCCCGGGCAGGGAAACAGATACGCAGTATTTT. Its protein is CASSPGRETDTQYF.

The chain couples TRBV21-1 to TRBJ1-5; the D call TRBD1 from the table was never checked on the DNA. TRBV21-1 constitutes a pseudogene. CDR3 length equals 19 residues. CDR3 in DNA: TGTGCCAGCAGCAAATTGTGGGACAGGGGGCAACGTAGCAATCAGCCCCAGCATTTT. It yields the protein CASSKLWDRGQRSNQPQHF.

The chain is built from TRBV7-2 and TRBJ2-3; 12 bases line up with TRBD2. Germline V gene sequence: CDR1 SGHTA, CDR2 FQGNSA. J was trimmed by 7 bases and V by 6 bases; bases with no gene match: 8. The CDR3 contains 15 residues. CDR3 sequence (DNA): TGTGCCAGCAGTTCACGGACTAGCGGGGTTCATACGCAGTATTTT. Protein: CASSSRTSGVHTQYF.